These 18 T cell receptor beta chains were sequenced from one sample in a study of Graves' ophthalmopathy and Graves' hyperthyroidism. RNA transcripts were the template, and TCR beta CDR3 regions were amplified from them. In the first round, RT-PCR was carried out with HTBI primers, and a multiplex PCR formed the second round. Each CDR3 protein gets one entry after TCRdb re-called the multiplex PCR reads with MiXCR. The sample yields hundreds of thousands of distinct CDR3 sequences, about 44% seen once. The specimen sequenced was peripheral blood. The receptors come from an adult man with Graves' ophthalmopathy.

The CDR3 protein is CASSLGVMGEAFF. The CDR3 DNA follows: TGTGCCAGCAGTTTAGGGGTGATGGGTGAAGCTTTCTTT. This chain connects TRBV12-3 or TRBV12-4 to TRBJ1-1; D gene uncertain. V was trimmed by 1 base and J by 7 bases, leaving 10 bases between them. The CDR3 length is 13 residues.

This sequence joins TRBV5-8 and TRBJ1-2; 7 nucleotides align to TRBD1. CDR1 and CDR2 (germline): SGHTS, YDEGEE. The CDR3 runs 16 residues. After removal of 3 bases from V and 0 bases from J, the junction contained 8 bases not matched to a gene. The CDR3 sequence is CASSSPRDSANYGYTF. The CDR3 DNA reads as TGTGCCAGCAGCTCCCCTCGGGACAGCGCTAACTATGGCTACACCTTC. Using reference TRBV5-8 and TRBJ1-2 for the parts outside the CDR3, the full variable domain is EAGVTQSPTHLIKTRGQQATLRCSPISGHTSVYWYQQALGLGLQFLLWYDEGEERNRGNFPPRFSGRQFPNYSSELNVNALELEDSALYLCASSSPRDSANYGYTFGSGTRLTVV.

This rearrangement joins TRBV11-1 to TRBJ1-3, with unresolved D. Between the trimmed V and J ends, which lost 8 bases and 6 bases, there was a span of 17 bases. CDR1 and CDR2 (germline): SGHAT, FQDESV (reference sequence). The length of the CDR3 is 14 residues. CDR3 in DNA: TGTGCCAGCTCACCACGTGAGGGAGCAAACACCATATATTTT. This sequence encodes CASSPREGANTIYF.

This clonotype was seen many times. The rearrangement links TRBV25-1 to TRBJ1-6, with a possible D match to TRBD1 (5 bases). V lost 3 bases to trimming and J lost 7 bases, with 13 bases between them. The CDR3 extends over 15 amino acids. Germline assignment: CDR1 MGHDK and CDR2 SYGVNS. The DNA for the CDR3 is TGTGCCAGCAGTGAGGCAGGGAGGCGGAATTCACCCCTCCACTTT. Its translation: CASSEAGRRNSPLHF.

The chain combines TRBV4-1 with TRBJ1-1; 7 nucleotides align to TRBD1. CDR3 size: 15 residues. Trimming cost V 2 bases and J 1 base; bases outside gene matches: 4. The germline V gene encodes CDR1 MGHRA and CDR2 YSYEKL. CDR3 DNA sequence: TGCGCCAGCAGCCAAATGGAGGGGGCGAACACTGAAGCTTTCTTT. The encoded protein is CASSQMEGANTEAFF.

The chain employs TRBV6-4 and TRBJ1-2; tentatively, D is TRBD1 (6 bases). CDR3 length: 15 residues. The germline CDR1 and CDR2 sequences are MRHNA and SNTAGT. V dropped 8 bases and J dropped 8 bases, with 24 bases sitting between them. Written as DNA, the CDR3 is TGTGCCAGCGTTGACTTTGGGGGGCTCAGTGGGGGCTACACCTTC. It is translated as CASVDFGGLSGGYTF.

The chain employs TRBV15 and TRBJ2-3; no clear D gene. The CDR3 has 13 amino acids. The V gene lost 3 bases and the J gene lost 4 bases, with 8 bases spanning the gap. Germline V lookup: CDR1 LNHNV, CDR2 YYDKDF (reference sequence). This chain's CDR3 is CATSSSPADTQYF. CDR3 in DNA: TGTGCCACCAGCAGTTCTCCGGCAGATACGCAGTATTTT.

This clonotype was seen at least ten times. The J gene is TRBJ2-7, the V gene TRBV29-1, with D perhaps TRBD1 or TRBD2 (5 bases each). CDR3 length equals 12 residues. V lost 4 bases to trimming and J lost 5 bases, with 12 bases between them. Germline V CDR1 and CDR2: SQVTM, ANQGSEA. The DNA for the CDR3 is TGCAGCGTTGGTACAGGACTCAACGAGCAGTACTTC. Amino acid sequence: CSVGTGLNEQYF.

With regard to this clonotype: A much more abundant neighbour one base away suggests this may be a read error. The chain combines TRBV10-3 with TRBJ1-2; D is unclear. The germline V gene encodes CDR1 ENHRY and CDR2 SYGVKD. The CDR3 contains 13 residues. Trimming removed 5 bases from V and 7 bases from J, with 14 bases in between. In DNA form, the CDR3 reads TGTGCCATCAGTTACGGAAGATTTACTGGCTACACCTTC. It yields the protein CAISYGRFTGYTF.

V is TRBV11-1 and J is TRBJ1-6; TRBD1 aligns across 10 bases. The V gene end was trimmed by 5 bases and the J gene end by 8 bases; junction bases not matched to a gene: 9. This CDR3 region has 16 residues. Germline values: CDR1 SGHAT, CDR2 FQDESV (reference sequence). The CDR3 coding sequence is TGTGCCAGCAGCAACCCGGGACAGGGGTTGGATTCACCCCTCCACTTT. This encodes CASSNPGQGLDSPLHF.

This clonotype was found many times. The CDR3 region has the DNA TGTGCCAGCAGCCCAAGGGGAATCCCTGGAAACACCATATATTTT. This translates into CASSPRGIPGNTIYF. The chain links TRBV11-2 to TRBJ1-3; D perhaps matches TRBD1 (5 bases). The CDR3 sequence is 15 residues long. Trimming cost V 5 bases and J 2 bases, with 13 bases left between them. Germline V CDR1 and CDR2: SGHAT, FQNNGV. The variable domain in full, with the rest retrieved from reference TRBV11-2 and TRBJ1-3, is EAGVAQSPRYKIIEKRQSVAFWCNPISGHATLYWYQQILGQGPKLLIQFQNNGVVDDSQLPKDRFSAERLKGVDSTLKIQPAKLEDSAVYLCASSPRGIPGNTIYFGEGSWLTVV.

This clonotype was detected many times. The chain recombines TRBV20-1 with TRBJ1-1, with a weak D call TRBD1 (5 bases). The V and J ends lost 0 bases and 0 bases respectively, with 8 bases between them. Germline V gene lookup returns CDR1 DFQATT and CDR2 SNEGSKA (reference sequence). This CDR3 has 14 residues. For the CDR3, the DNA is TGCAGTGCTAGAGATGGGGGACTGAACACTGAAGCTTTCTTT. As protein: CSARDGGLNTEAFF.

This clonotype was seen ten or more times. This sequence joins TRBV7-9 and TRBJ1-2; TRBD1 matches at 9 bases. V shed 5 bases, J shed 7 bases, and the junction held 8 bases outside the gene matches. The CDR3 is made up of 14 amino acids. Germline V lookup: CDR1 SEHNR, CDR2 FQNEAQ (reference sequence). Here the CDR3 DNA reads TGTGCCAGCAGCCTGGGACAGGGTGAGGGTGGCTACACCTTC. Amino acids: CASSLGQGEGGYTF.

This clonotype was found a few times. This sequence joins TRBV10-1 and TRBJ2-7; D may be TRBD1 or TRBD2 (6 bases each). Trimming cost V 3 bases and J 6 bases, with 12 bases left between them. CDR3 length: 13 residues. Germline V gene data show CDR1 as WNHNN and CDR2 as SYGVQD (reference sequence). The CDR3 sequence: CASSEWGASEQYF. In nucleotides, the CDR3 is TGCGCCAGCAGTGAATGGGGGGCGAGCGAGCAGTACTTC.

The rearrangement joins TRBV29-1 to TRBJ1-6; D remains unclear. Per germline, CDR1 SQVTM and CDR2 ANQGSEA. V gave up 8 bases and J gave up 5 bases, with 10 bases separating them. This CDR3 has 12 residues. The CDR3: CSSARNNSPLHF. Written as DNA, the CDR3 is TGCAGCTCCGCCCGGAATAATTCACCCCTCCACTTT. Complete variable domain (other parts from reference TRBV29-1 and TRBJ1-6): SAVISQKPSRDICQRGTSLTIQCQVDSQVTMMFWYRQQPGQSLTLIATANQGSEATYESGFVIDKFPISRPNLTFSTLTVSNMSPEDSSIYLCSSARNNSPLHFGNGTRLTVT.

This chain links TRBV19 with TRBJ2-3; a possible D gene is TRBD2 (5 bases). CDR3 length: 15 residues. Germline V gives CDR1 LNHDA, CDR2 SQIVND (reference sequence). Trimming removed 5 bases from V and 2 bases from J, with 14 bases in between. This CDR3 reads CASSRADYPTDTQYF. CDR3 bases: TGTGCCAGTAGTCGGGCAGACTACCCCACAGATACGCAGTATTTT.

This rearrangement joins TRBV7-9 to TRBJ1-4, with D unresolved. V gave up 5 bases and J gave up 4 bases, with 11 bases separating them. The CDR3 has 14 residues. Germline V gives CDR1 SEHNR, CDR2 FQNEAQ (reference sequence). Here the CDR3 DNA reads TGTGCCAGCAGCCAGGAGTCCTTTAATGAAAAACTGTTTTTT. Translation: CASSQESFNEKLFF.

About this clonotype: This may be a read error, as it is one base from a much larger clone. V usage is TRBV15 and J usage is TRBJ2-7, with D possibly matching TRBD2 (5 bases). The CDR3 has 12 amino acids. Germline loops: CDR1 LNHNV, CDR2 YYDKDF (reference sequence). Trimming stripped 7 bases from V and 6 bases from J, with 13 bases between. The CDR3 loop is CATTMRACEQYF. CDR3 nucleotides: TGTGCCACCACCATGCGGGCCTGCGAGCAGTACTTC. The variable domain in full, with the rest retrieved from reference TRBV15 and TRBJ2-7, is DAMVIQNPRYQVTQFGKPVTLSCSQTLNHNVMYWYQQKSSQAPKLLFHYYDKDFNNEADTPDNFQSRRPNTSFCFLDIRSPGLGDTAMYLCATTMRACEQYFGPGTRLTVT.